What follows are 4 T cell receptor beta chains derived from one specimen sequenced in a study of T cells in Graves' hyperthyroidism and ophthalmopathy. Template material for amplifying TCR beta CDR3 regions consisted of RNA transcripts. An initial round of RT-PCR targeting the TCR CDR3 relied on the HTBI primer set. MiXCR was run by TCRdb on the multiplex PCR reads, yielding one entry per CDR3 protein. The sample contains about 360,000 distinct CDR3 sequences, roughly 25% of which appear only once. Sequenced: blood. The receptors derive from a middle-aged man with Graves' hyperthyroidism.

This clonotype was counted at least ten times. The genes are TRBV18 and TRBJ1-2; TRBD1 aligns across 12 bases. Per the germline V gene, CDR1 is KGHSH and CDR2 is LQKENI. CDR3 size: 14 residues. V lost 3 bases to trimming and J lost 7 bases; unmatched junction nucleotides: 3. CDR3 amino acids: CASSPRDRGLGYTF. Here the CDR3 DNA reads TGTGCCAGCTCACCCCGGGACAGGGGGCTTGGCTACACCTTC.

The chain uses TRBV5-1 and TRBJ1-6, with no clear D. Germline CDR1 reads SGHRS; CDR2 reads YFSETQ. The length of the CDR3 is 14 residues. V dropped 0 bases and J dropped 9 bases, with 10 bases sitting between them. CDR3: CASSLGSVGSPLHF. The CDR3 nucleotides read TGCGCCAGCAGCTTGGGGTCAGTGGGTTCACCCCTCCACTTT.

This clonotype was found many times. This chain joins TRBV7-8 and TRBJ2-3; no clear D. The ends were cut back, 0 bases at V and 1 base at J, with 8 bases in the middle. The CDR3 runs to 15 residues. Germline CDR1 and CDR2: SGHVS and FQNEAQ. CDR3 bases: TGTGCCAGCAGCTTAGCGCCCAGCGGCACAGATACGCAGTATTTT. Translation: CASSLAPSGTDTQYF.

The V and J genes are TRBV5-6 and TRBJ1-1; 7 bases line up with TRBD1. The V gene end was trimmed by 3 bases and the J gene end by 13 bases; junction bases not matched to a gene: 6. The CDR3 consists of 11 residues. Germline V gives CDR1 SGHDT, CDR2 YYEEEE. CDR3 region: CASSYGQAVFF. CDR3 DNA sequence: TGTGCCAGCAGCTACGGACAGGCTGTTTTCTTT.